The next 6 T cell receptor beta chains were all read from a single sample in a study of technical replicates of blood from a handful of donors. TCRdb's table, derived via immunoSEQ multiplex PCR, lists solely in-frame clones and lacks some. The sample includes tens of thousands of clones, 90% of them seen just once. The sequenced sample consisted of PBMCs. Every receptor here comes from a human donor in good health. Some clones in this sample may be carry-over from other donors' samples.

The chain is built from TRBV29-1 and TRBJ1-1; 8 bases align to TRBD1. The CDR3 is made up of 13 amino acids. Germline V gives CDR1 SQVTM, CDR2 ANQGSEA. The V segment lost 7 bases and the J segment 1 base; nucleotides outside the gene matches: 5. The DNA of the CDR3 is TGCAGCGGGACCACAGGGGGGAACACTGAAGCTTTCTTT. Its translation is CSGTTGGNTEAFF.

This chain links TRBV12-2 with TRBJ2-6; the listed D gene, TRBD1, was not tested against the DNA. TRBV12-2 is described as a pseudogene. The CDR3 has 18 amino acids. Written as DNA, the CDR3 is TGTGCAAGTCGCGTTTATATCTCCACACAAAGTCGGGCCAACGTCCTGACTTTC. Translated, it gives CASRVYISTQSRANVLTF.

This chain links TRBV14 with TRBJ2-7, with TRBD2 matching 11 bases. The CDR3 is 12 amino acids. J lost 11 bases, V lost 1 base, and 1 base had no gene match. Per germline, CDR1 SGHDN and CDR2 FVKESK. The CDR3 protein is CASSQGLAGKYF. DNA for the CDR3: TGTGCCAGCAGCCAAGGACTAGCGGGGAAGTACTTC.

The chain has TRBV7-2 and TRBJ2-7; D uncertain. This CDR3 has 13 residues. V was trimmed by 1 base and J by 9 bases, leaving 13 bases between them. The germline CDR1 and CDR2 sequences are SGHTA and FQGNSA. The CDR3: CASSLEPPARQYF. For the CDR3, the DNA is TGTGCCAGCAGCTTAGAGCCGCCAGCTAGGCAGTACTTC. Full variable domain (outside the CDR3, taken from reference TRBV7-2 and TRBJ2-7): GAGVSQSPSNKVTEKGKDVELRCDPISGHTALYWYRQSLGQGLEFLIYFQGNSAPDKSGLPSDRFSAERTGGSVSTLTIQRTQQEDSAVYLCASSLEPPARQYFGPGTRLTVT.

The rearrangement uses TRBV2 and TRBJ2-7, with a possible D match to TRBD2 (5 bases). Trimming took 2 bases from V and 6 from J, leaving 11 bases between them. Per germline, CDR1 SNHLY and CDR2 FYNNEI. The CDR3 totals 13 residues. In nucleotides, the CDR3 is TGTGCCAGCAGTGAAAGGGAGACGGGCGAGCAGTACTTC. It specifies CASSERETGEQYF.

The chain combines TRBV5-4 with TRBJ1-4, with 9 bases that match TRBD1. The CDR3 is 16 residues long. Losses at the gene ends were 4 bases for V and 7 bases for J; bases not matched to a gene: 11. Germline CDR1 SGHNT, CDR2 YYREEE (reference sequence). This CDR3 reads CASSTGQGNEGEKLFF. In DNA form, the CDR3 reads TGTGCCAGCAGCACCGGACAGGGGAACGAGGGTGAAAAACTGTTTTTT.